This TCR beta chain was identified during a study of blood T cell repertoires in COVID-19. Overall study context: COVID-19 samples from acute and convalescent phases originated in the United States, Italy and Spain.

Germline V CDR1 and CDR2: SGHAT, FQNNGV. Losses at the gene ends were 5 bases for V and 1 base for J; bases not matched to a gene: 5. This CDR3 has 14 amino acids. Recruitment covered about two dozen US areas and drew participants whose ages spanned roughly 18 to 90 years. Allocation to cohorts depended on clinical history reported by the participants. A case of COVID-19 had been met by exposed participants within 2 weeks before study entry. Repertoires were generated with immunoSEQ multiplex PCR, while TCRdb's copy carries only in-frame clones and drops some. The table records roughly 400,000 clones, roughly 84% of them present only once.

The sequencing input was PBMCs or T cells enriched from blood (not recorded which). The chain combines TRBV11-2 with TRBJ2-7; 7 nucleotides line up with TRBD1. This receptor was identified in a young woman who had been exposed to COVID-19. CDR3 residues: CASSLGQASYEQYF. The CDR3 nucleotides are TGTGCCAGCAGCCTAGGACAGGCATCCTACGAGCAGTACTTC.